One sample yielded the 26 T cell receptor beta chains listed below, sequenced in a study of T cell repertoires in cytomegalovirus infection. TCRdb called the reads again in MiXCR, with one record for every CDR3 protein. The sample has more than 500,000 distinct CDR3 sequences; 15% to 20% are singletons. What was sequenced was CD8+ T cells from PBMCs. These receptors came from a human donor in good health (CMV status not recorded). Some clones in this sample may be carry-over from other donors' samples.

This clonotype was picked up a small number of times. The rearrangement links TRBV2 to TRBJ1-6; TRBD1 might be the D (5 bases). The CDR3 runs 13 residues. Germline CDR1 reads SNHLY; CDR2 reads FYNNEI. Trimming pared 8 bases from V and 5 bases from J, leaving 10 bases between. The CDR3 DNA sequence: TGTGCCAGCGAAGGGGCTAATAATTCACCCCTCCACTTT. This translates into CASEGANNSPLHF.

This clonotype was seen ten or more times. This rearrangement joins TRBV7-9 to TRBJ2-3, with D unresolved. Trimming cost V 4 bases and J 4 bases, with 6 bases left between them. There are 12 residues in the CDR3. Germline CDR1 and CDR2: SEHNR and FQNEAQ (reference sequence). CDR3 nucleotide sequence: TGTGCCAGCAGCTCCGCCGCAGATACGCAGTATTTT. Translated: CASSSAADTQYF.

This clonotype was detected ten times or more. DNA for the CDR3: TGTGCCATCGCTTCCACCTACAATGAGCAGTTCTTC. It translates to CAIASTYNEQFF. The V call is TRBV10-3, the J call TRBJ2-1; unclear D gene. Trimming shortened V by 8 bases and J by 2 bases, and 7 bases separated the two germline ends. CDR3 length: 12 residues. The germline CDR1 and CDR2 sequences are ENHRY and SYGVKD.

With regard to this clonotype: At one end the junction does not follow the germline gene, possibly because of a read error. V gene TRBV9 combines with J gene TRBJ2-1; 7 bases are shared with TRBD1. The CDR3 runs 15 residues. CDR1 and CDR2 (germline): SGDLS, YYNGEE. DNA of the CDR3: TGTGCCAGCAGCCCCGTACAGGGGATTTACAATGTGCAGTTCTTC. Its protein product is CASSPVQGIYNVQFF.

This clonotype came up many times. This rearrangement joins TRBV4-1 to TRBJ1-5; tentative D call: TRBD1 (6 bases). CDR3 length: 15 amino acids. The germline V gene encodes CDR1 MGHRA and CDR2 YSYEKL. V was clipped by 4 bases and J by 0 bases, with 10 bases between them. CDR3 nucleotide sequence: TGCGCCAGCAGCCGGGGGCCTTATAGCAATCAGCCCCAGCATTTT. Translation: CASSRGPYSNQPQHF.

The V call is TRBV20-1, the J call TRBJ2-3, with 12 bases that match TRBD2. The germline V gene has CDR1 DFQATT and CDR2 SNEGSKA (reference sequence). The CDR3 is 19 amino acids. The ends lost 6 bases at V and 1 base at J; junction bases unmatched: 17. CDR3 bases: TGCAGTGCCTACAAAACTAGCGGGGGGCCTCCATTACGCACAGATACGCAGTATTTT. Its translation is CSAYKTSGGPPLRTDTQYF.

Ten or more counts support this clonotype. This chain links TRBV7-6 with TRBJ1-5, with D unclear. CDR1 and CDR2 from the germline V gene are SGHVS and FNYEAQ. V lost 5 bases and J lost 0, with 5 bases in between. The length of the CDR3 is 13 residues. CDR3 region: CASSRYSNQPQHF. The CDR3 coding sequence is TGTGCCAGCAGCCGATATAGCAATCAGCCCCAGCATTTT.

The gene calls are TRBV20-1 and TRBJ2-5, with D perhaps TRBD1 or TRBD2 (6 bases each). This CDR3 contains 18 residues. V dropped 0 bases and J dropped 0 bases, with 20 bases sitting between them. The germline CDR1 and CDR2 sequences are DFQATT and SNEGSKA (reference sequence). Written as DNA, the CDR3 is TGCAGTGCTAGAGAGGTCCCCTCGAGGGGGGTGTACCAAGAGACCCAGTACTTC. This sequence encodes CSAREVPSRGVYQETQYF.

The genes are TRBV28 and TRBJ2-7, with a possible D match to TRBD1 (5 bases). There are 14 residues in the CDR3. V lost 7 bases, J lost 2 bases, and 15 bases lay in between. Germline V lookup: CDR1 MDHEN, CDR2 SYDVKM. The chain's CDR3 is CASNMDLGAYEQYF. In DNA, the CDR3 is TGTGCCAGCAATATGGATTTAGGGGCCTACGAGCAGTACTTC. Full variable domain (missing parts from reference TRBV28 and TRBJ2-7): DVKVTQSSRYLVKRTGEKVFLECVQDMDHENMFWYRQDPGLGLRLIYFSYDVKMKEKGDIPEGYSVSREKKERFSLILESASTNQTSMYLCASNMDLGAYEQYFGPGTRLTVT.

This clonotype appeared many times. The V call is TRBV7-2, the J call TRBJ2-7, with D uncertain. The CDR3 length is 15 residues. V lost 1 base to trimming and J lost 3 bases, with 13 bases between them. Germline V gives CDR1 SGHTA, CDR2 FQGNSA. The CDR3 DNA reads TGTGCCAGCAGCTTAGATGGTTTTGAGAGCTACGAGCAGTACTTC. Amino acid sequence: CASSLDGFESYEQYF.

This clonotype was observed at least ten times. The DNA for the CDR3 is TGCGCCAGCAGCCATACGGCAAGTGGGGCCAACGTCCTGACTTTC. Its protein product is CASSHTASGANVLTF. The genes are TRBV4-1 and TRBJ2-6; no definite D call. The CDR3 has 15 residues. Germline V gene data show CDR1 as MGHRA and CDR2 as YSYEKL. V was trimmed by 3 bases and J by 3 bases, leaving 9 bases between them.

Notes on this clonotype: One end of the junction does not line up with germline, which may come from a read error. V and J are TRBV27 and TRBJ1-1, with D perhaps TRBD1 (6 bases). Germline V gene lookup returns CDR1 MNHEY and CDR2 SMNVEV (reference sequence). The CDR3 covers 14 residues. CDR3 sequence reads: CASSLQGMNTVALF. DNA for the CDR3: TGTGCCAGCAGTTTACAGGGGATGAACACTGTAGCTTTATTT.

This chain links TRBV20-1 with TRBJ2-7; D gene unclear. Germline V gene lookup returns CDR1 DFQATT and CDR2 SNEGSKA (reference sequence). The CDR3 covers 15 residues. Trimming took off 0 bases at V and 3 bases at J, with 15 bases between the two ends. The CDR3 sequence is CSARDPSTGVYEQYF. The CDR3 region has the DNA TGCAGTGCTAGAGATCCCTCCACCGGAGTCTACGAGCAGTACTTC.

This clonotype has a handful of counts. The genes are TRBV19 and TRBJ1-5; 10 positions match TRBD1. This CDR3 is built from 15 residues. Germline CDR1 reads LNHDA; CDR2 reads SQIVND (reference sequence). V shed 5 bases and J 4 bases; nucleotides not matched to a gene: 5. The CDR3 spells CASSSGQGWNQPQHF. In DNA form, the CDR3 reads TGTGCCAGTAGTTCGGGACAGGGGTGGAATCAGCCCCAGCATTTT.

This clonotype was seen ten or more times. The rearrangement joins TRBV7-9 to TRBJ2-2; tentative D call: TRBD2 (6 bases). V lost 5 bases and J 1 base, leaving 14 bases between the germline ends. The germline V gene has CDR1 SEHNR and CDR2 FQNEAQ (reference sequence). This CDR3 spans 16 amino acids. CDR3 in amino acids: CASSPPGRENTGELFF. The DNA for the CDR3 is TGTGCCAGCAGCCCGCCCGGGCGGGAGAACACCGGGGAGCTGTTTTTT. The whole variable domain, filled in from reference TRBV7-9 and TRBJ2-2, reads DTGVSQNPRHKITKRGQNVTFRCDPISEHNRLYWYRQTLGQGPEFLTYFQNEAQLEKSRLLSDRFSAERPKGSFSTLEIQRTEQGDSAMYLCASSPPGRENTGELFFGEGSRLTVL.

This clonotype has a handful of counts. The V gene is TRBV27, the J gene TRBJ1-2; 12 positions agree with TRBD1. CDR3 length: 17 residues. Losses at the gene ends were 6 bases for V and 5 bases for J; bases not matched to a gene: 13. The germline V gene has CDR1 MNHEY and CDR2 SMNVEV (reference sequence). CDR3 bases: TGTGCCAGCAGATCCTCCGGGACAGGGGGCTCGGGGTATGGCTACACCTTC. Protein product: CASRSSGTGGSGYGYTF.

The V and J genes are TRBV3-1 and TRBJ1-4, with 7 positions matching TRBD1. Trimming took 1 base from V and 5 from J; bases not matched to a gene: 4. Germline V gene data show CDR1 as LGHDT and CDR2 as YNNKEL (reference sequence). The CDR3 has 15 amino acids. The CDR3 nucleotides are TGTGCCAGCAGCCAAGGACAGGGATGGAATGAAAAACTGTTTTTT. Its protein product is CASSQGQGWNEKLFF.

This clonotype turned up a few times. The V gene is TRBV4-1, the J gene TRBJ1-1; maybe TRBD1 (6 bases). CDR3 size: 11 residues. The V and J ends lost 2 bases and 10 bases respectively, with 8 bases between them. CDR1 is MGHRA, CDR2 YSYEKL, per germline. This CDR3 is CASSQQGGAFF. The CDR3 nucleotides read TGCGCCAGCAGCCAACAAGGGGGAGCTTTCTTT.

V usage is TRBV29-1 and J usage is TRBJ1-1; the match to TRBD1 covers 7 bases. V was clipped by 3 bases and J by 4 bases; unmatched bases: 11. The CDR3 is made up of 15 amino acids. In germline, CDR1 is SQVTM, CDR2 ANQGSEA. The CDR3, as DNA: TGCAGCGTTGACCGGCTATCTGAGGGGGCCACTGAAGCTTTCTTT. Its translation: CSVDRLSEGATEAFF.

About this clonotype itself: No conserved phenylalanine or tryptophan ends this CDR3, so it is likely a read error. This chain joins TRBV4-1 and TRBJ2-5; D is possibly TRBD2 (7 bases). The CDR3 is made up of 17 amino acids. Germline-derived CDR1 and CDR2 are MGHRA and YSYEKL. The CDR3 loop reads CASSPKGGGGWQETQYL. The CDR3 DNA sequence: TGTGCCAGCAGCCCCAAAGGAGGGGGGGGCTGGCAAGAGACCCAGTACTTA.

The chain joins TRBV19 to TRBJ2-1; D not resolved. CDR1 and CDR2 from the germline V gene are LNHDA and SQIVND (reference sequence). Between the trimmed V and J ends, which lost 1 base and 8 bases, there was a span of 9 bases. The CDR3 consists of 13 residues. The CDR3 sequence: CASSIAPSDEQFF. The CDR3 nucleotides are TGTGCCAGTAGTATAGCCCCCAGCGATGAGCAGTTCTTC.

This clonotype turned up a few times. The V gene is TRBV6-6, the J gene TRBJ2-1; perhaps TRBD2 as D (6 bases). Trimming took off 3 bases at V and 2 bases at J, with 17 bases between the two ends. Germline-derived CDR1 and CDR2 are MNHNY and SVGAGI (reference sequence). There are 17 residues in the CDR3. CDR3 in amino acids: CASSYREKRVAYNEQFF. The CDR3 nucleotides are TGTGCCAGCAGTTATAGGGAAAAGCGGGTGGCCTACAATGAGCAGTTCTTC.

This clonotype was seen at least ten times. This chain joins TRBV30 and TRBJ1-2; 7 nucleotides match TRBD1. This CDR3 comprises 15 residues. The germline V gene has CDR1 GTSNPN and CDR2 SVGIG (reference sequence). Trimming at V came to 2 bases and at J to 5 bases, leaving 11 bases not matched to a gene. CDR3 bases: TGTGCCTGGAGTCTTTCCGGGACAGATAATTATGGCTACACCTTC. It specifies CAWSLSGTDNYGYTF.

This clonotype appeared many times. The rearrangement links TRBV11-2 to TRBJ2-1; D gene uncertain. CDR3 size: 16 residues. Deletions cut 3 bases from V and 4 bases from J, with 16 bases between. The germline CDR1 and CDR2 sequences are SGHAT and FQNNGV. The CDR3 loop is CASSFLPASTYNEQFF. CDR3 nucleotides: TGTGCCAGCAGCTTCCTTCCAGCATCCACATACAATGAGCAGTTCTTC.

Ten or more counts support this clonotype. The chain combines TRBV28 with TRBJ2-2, with 10 positions matching TRBD2. With 3 bases clipped from V and 9 bases from J, the junction kept 10 bases outside the gene matches. CDR3 size: 16 residues. In germline, CDR1 is MDHEN, CDR2 SYDVKM. The DNA of the CDR3 is TGTGCCAGCAGTTTTCTTAAGCTAGCGGGGGCCCGGGAGCTGTTTTTT. Residues: CASSFLKLAGARELFF.

This chain joins TRBV9 and TRBJ2-1, with TRBD2 matching 8 bases. Germline loops: CDR1 SGDLS, CDR2 YYNGEE. V shed 1 base, J shed 8 bases, and the junction held 8 bases outside the gene matches. The CDR3 runs 15 residues. The CDR3 loop is CASSVYGRVFDEQFF. CDR3 nucleotide sequence: TGTGCCAGCAGCGTATACGGGAGGGTTTTTGATGAGCAGTTCTTC. The variable domain in full, with the rest retrieved from reference TRBV9 and TRBJ2-1, is DSGVTQTPKHLITATGQRVTLRCSPRSGDLSVYWYQQSLDQGLQFLIQYYNGEERAKGNILERFSAQQFPDLHSELNLSSLELGDSALYFCASSVYGRVFDEQFFGPGTRLTVL.